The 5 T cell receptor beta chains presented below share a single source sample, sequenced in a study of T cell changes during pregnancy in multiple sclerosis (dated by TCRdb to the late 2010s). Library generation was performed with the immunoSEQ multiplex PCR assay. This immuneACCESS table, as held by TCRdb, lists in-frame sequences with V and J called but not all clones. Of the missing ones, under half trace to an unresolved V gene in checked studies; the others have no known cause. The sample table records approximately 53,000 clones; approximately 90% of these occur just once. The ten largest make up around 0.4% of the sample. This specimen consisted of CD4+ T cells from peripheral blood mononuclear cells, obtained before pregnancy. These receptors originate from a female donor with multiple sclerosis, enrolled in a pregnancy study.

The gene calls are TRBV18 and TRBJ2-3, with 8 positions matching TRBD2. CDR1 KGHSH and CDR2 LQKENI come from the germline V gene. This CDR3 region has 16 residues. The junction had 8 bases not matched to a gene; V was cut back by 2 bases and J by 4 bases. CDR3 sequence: CASSPLSGGQSDTQYF. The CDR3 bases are TGTGCCAGCTCACCATTAAGCGGGGGTCAGTCAGATACGCAGTATTTT.

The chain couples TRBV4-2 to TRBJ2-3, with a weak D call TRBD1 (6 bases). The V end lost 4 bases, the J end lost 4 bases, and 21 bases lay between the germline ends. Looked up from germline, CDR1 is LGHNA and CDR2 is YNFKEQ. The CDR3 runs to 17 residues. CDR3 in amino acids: CASSPTTGFGGADTQYF. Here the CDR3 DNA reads TGTGCCAGCAGCCCTACAACAGGGTTTGGCGGCGCAGATACGCAGTATTTT.

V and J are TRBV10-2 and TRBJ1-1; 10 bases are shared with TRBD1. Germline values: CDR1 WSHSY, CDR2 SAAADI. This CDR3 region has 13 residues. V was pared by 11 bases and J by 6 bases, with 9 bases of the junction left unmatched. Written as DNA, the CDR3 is TGCGCCGGGAAGACAGGGGGCAACGCTGAAGCTTTCTTT. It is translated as CAGKTGGNAEAFF.

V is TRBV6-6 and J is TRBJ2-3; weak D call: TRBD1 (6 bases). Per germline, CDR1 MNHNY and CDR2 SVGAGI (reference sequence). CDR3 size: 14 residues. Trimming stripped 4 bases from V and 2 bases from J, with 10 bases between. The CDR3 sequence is CASSFGQYTDTQYF. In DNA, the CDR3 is TGTGCCAGCAGTTTCGGACAGTACACAGATACGCAGTATTTT.

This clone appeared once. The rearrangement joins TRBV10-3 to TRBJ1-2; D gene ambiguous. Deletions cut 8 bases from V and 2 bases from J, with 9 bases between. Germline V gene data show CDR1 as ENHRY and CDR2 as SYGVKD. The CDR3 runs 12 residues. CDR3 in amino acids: CAILRGNYGYTF. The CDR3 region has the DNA TGTGCCATCCTTCGAGGAAACTATGGCTACACCTTC.